This T cell receptor (beta chain) was recovered during a study of control samples from healthy donors and cancer patients. TCRdb's copy holds only in-frame clones and misses some; the assay was immunoSEQ multiplex PCR. This table has around 100,000 clones, roughly 92% appearing once. This TCR was sampled from a human donor in good health. The donor label of this sample is uncertain. Sequencing was performed on blood.

The DNA of the CDR3 is TGTGCCAGCAGTGAACAGGGATTTGGGGAGCTGTTTTTT. Protein product: CASSEQGFGELFF. The gene calls are TRBV2 and TRBJ2-2; maybe TRBD1 (5 bases). The CDR3 covers 13 residues. Germline V lookup: CDR1 SNHLY, CDR2 FYNNEI. The V gene lost 2 bases and the J gene lost 8 bases, with 9 bases spanning the gap.